Presented here are 24 T cell receptor beta chains from one specimen sequenced in a study of T cell changes during pregnancy in multiple sclerosis. Libraries were prepared by immunoSEQ multiplex PCR; TCRdb keeps only in-frame clonotypes and omits some of them. This sample yields tens of thousands of clones, of which around 92% are seen a single time; more than 0.15% belongs to the top ten. The starting material was CD4+ T cells from peripheral blood mononuclear cells, obtained after pregnancy. These receptors came from a female donor in good health, enrolled as a control in a pregnancy study.

This chain connects TRBV18 to TRBJ2-5; no definite D call. Germline CDR1 KGHSH, CDR2 LQKENI. Trimming took off 0 bases at V and 4 bases at J, with 9 bases between the two ends. This CDR3 spans 14 amino acids. The CDR3 DNA is TGTGCCAGCTCACCACCGTGGAGTCGAGAGACCCAGTACTTC. Protein product: CASSPPWSRETQYF. The full variable domain, in which reference TRBV18 and TRBJ2-5 provide the parts outside the CDR3, is NAGVMQNPRHLVRRRGQEARLRCSPMKGHSHVYWYRQLPEEGLKFMVYLQKENIIDESGMPKERFSAEFPKEGPSILRIQQVVRGDSAAYFCASSPPWSRETQYFGPGTRLLVL.

V and J are TRBV7-2 and TRBJ2-2; tentative D call: TRBD1 (6 bases). The CDR3 loop spans 14 amino acids. Germline V CDR1 and CDR2: SGHTA, FQGNSA. V was clipped by 1 base and J by 8 bases, with 11 bases between them. The CDR3 DNA follows: TGTGCCAGCAGCTTAGAAACAGGGACGGGGGAGCTGTTTTTT. This gives the protein CASSLETGTGELFF.

This clone is a singleton in its sample. The V and J genes are TRBV6-5 and TRBJ2-3; the D gene is possibly TRBD2 (5 bases). Trimming removed 6 bases from V and 10 bases from J, with 20 bases in between. There are 14 residues in the CDR3. CDR1 and CDR2 from the germline V gene are MNHEY and SVGAGI. CDR3 nucleotides: TGTGCCAGCAGGCAACGTCGGAGGACTTGGGCGCAGTATTTT. This encodes CASRQRRRTWAQYF.

CDR3 in amino acids: CASSLQGTSAYEQYF. In nucleotides, the CDR3 is TGCGCCAGCAGCCTACAGGGGACATCCGCCTACGAGCAGTACTTC. The V gene is TRBV5-1, the J gene TRBJ2-7; 7 bases are a match to TRBD1. This CDR3 has 15 residues. CDR1 is SGHRS and CDR2 is YFSETQ in the germline V gene. Losses at the gene ends were 4 bases for V and 2 bases for J; bases not matched to a gene: 9.

This chain connects TRBV27 to TRBJ1-3, with D possibly being TRBD1 (6 bases). Per the germline V gene, CDR1 is MNHEY and CDR2 is SMNVEV (reference sequence). The CDR3 is 15 residues long. V dropped 3 bases and J dropped 1 base, with 10 bases sitting between them. CDR3 amino acids: CASSFPRGSGNTIYF. For the CDR3, the DNA is TGTGCCAGCAGTTTCCCGAGGGGGTCTGGAAACACCATATATTTT.

The chain couples TRBV28 to TRBJ2-3; 8 bases align to TRBD2. Trimming took 2 bases from V and 5 from J; bases not matched to a gene: 12. Germline V gene sequence: CDR1 MDHEN, CDR2 SYDVKM. There are 17 residues in the CDR3. This CDR3 is CASSLTSGGGRGDTQYF. In DNA, the CDR3 is TGTGCCAGCAGTTTAACCAGCGGGGGTGGGCGGGGAGATACGCAGTATTTT.

This clone was observed a few times. The chain couples TRBV4-3 to TRBJ1-1, with TRBD1 matching over 10 bases. V dropped 4 bases and J dropped 5; count of bases not matched to a gene: 7. CDR3 length: 15 residues. The V gene's germline CDR1 is LGHNA and CDR2 YSLEER. The CDR3 sequence is CASSRRTGGMTEAFF. DNA of the CDR3: TGCGCCAGCAGCCGTCGGACAGGGGGTATGACTGAAGCTTTCTTT.

This chain joins TRBV18 and TRBJ2-7; 7 bases map to TRBD2. The junction had 10 bases not matched to a gene; V was cut back by 2 bases and J by 0 bases. The CDR3 is 17 residues long. Looked up from germline, CDR1 is KGHSH and CDR2 is LQKENI. CDR3 in amino acids: CASSPRGLPVSSYEQYF. CDR3 in DNA: TGTGCCAGCTCACCAAGGGGACTACCCGTATCCTCCTACGAGCAGTACTTC.

The V gene is TRBV27, the J gene TRBJ1-4, with TRBD1 matching 8 bases. With V trimmed by 5 bases and J by 0 bases, 5 bases remained unmatched. Germline CDR1 and CDR2: MNHEY and SMNVEV (reference sequence). CDR3 length equals 16 residues. The CDR3 protein is CASSPGQGTTNEKLFF. The CDR3 region has the DNA TGTGCCAGCAGTCCCGGACAGGGAACAACTAATGAAAAACTGTTTTTT. Complete variable domain (other parts from reference TRBV27 and TRBJ1-4): EAQVTQNPRYLITVTGKKLTVTCSQNMNHEYMSWYRQDPGLGLRQIYYSMNVEVTDKGDVPEGYKVSRKEKRNFPLILESPSPNQTSLYFCASSPGQGTTNEKLFFGSGTQLSVL.

The CDR3, as DNA: TGTGCCAGCAGTGCGGGGGGCACAGATACGCAGTATTTT. Its protein product is CASSAGGTDTQYF. This sequence joins TRBV2 and TRBJ2-3; tentative D call: TRBD2 (6 bases). Germline values: CDR1 SNHLY, CDR2 FYNNEI. The CDR3 contains 13 residues. V lost 4 bases and J 1 base, leaving 6 bases between the germline ends.

V is TRBV7-9 and J is TRBJ2-5; 8 bases agree with TRBD2. This CDR3 spans 15 amino acids. Germline V gene lookup returns CDR1 SEHNR and CDR2 FQNEAQ (reference sequence). Unmatched junction bases numbered 9, after V lost 4 bases and J lost 5 bases. The CDR3 DNA reads TGTGCCAGCAGCTCGGGGGGGACTTCGAGGGAGACCCAGTACTTC. Translation: CASSSGGTSRETQYF.

The J gene is TRBJ1-2, the V gene TRBV28; possibly TRBD1 for D (5 bases). CDR3 length: 11 residues. Deletions cut 6 bases from V and 4 bases from J, with 6 bases between. Germline CDR1 is MDHEN and CDR2 is SYDVKM. The CDR3, as DNA: TGTGCCAGCAGGCAGGGCTATGGCTACACCTTC. Its translation: CASRQGYGYTF.

Here the CDR3 DNA reads TGTGCCAGCTCACCGGGGGGGTATCGCTATGGCTACACCTTC. Amino acid sequence: CASSPGGYRYGYTF. The rearrangement joins TRBV18 to TRBJ1-2; D might be TRBD1 (5 bases). The CDR3 has 14 residues. Germline CDR1 reads KGHSH; CDR2 reads LQKENI. Trimming stripped 3 bases from V and 4 bases from J, with 12 bases between. The variable domain in full, with the rest retrieved from reference TRBV18 and TRBJ1-2, is NAGVMQNPRHLVRRRGQEARLRCSPMKGHSHVYWYRQLPEEGLKFMVYLQKENIIDESGMPKERFSAEFPKEGPSILRIQQVVRGDSAAYFCASSPGGYRYGYTFGSGTRLTVV.

The chain links TRBV19 to TRBJ2-1; 14 nucleotides align to TRBD2. The germline CDR1 and CDR2 sequences are LNHDA and SQIVND (reference sequence). The V and J ends lost 4 bases and 0 bases, in that order; junction bases with no gene match: 8. The CDR3 sequence is 19 residues long. The CDR3 sequence is CASSKTSGGALSSYNEQFF. CDR3 sequence (DNA): TGTGCCAGTAGTAAGACTAGCGGGGGGGCCTTGAGCTCCTACAATGAGCAGTTCTTC.

About this clone: The junction does not match germline at one end; this may be a read error. The rearrangement joins TRBV28 to TRBJ1-2; 7 bases are shared with TRBD1. Germline CDR1 is MDHEN and CDR2 is SYDVKM. The CDR3 totals 11 residues. The CDR3 sequence: CASSLGKGALF. The CDR3 DNA reads TGTGCCAGCAGTTTAGGGAAGGGGGCCCTTTTC.

The chain recombines TRBV7-8 with TRBJ1-2; 7 positions agree with TRBD1. In germline, CDR1 is SGHVS, CDR2 FQNEAQ. This CDR3 contains 13 residues. Trimming took 3 bases from V and 8 from J; bases not matched to a gene: 6. This CDR3 reads CASSLRGPRGYTF. CDR3 DNA: TGTGCCAGCAGCTTGAGGGGGCCTAGAGGCTACACCTTC.

The chain is built from TRBV7-9 and TRBJ1-1, with D possibly TRBD1 on 6 matching bases. The V end lost 8 bases, the J end lost 7 bases, and 23 bases lay between the germline ends. Germline CDR1 reads SEHNR; CDR2 reads FQNEAQ (reference sequence). The CDR3 totals 15 residues. Here the CDR3 reads CASHPSLAGTIEAFF. In DNA form, the CDR3 reads TGTGCCAGCCACCCTTCGCTGGCCGGGACAATTGAAGCTTTCTTT.

The chain is built from TRBV19 and TRBJ1-4; tentatively, D is TRBD1 (5 bases). The germline CDR1 and CDR2 sequences are LNHDA and SQIVND (reference sequence). Trimming shortened V by 6 bases and J by 0 bases, and 14 bases separated the two germline ends. This CDR3 contains 16 residues. The CDR3 nucleotides read TGTGCCAGTAGCCGGGGGACCTTTGCAACTAATGAAAAACTGTTTTTT. Translation: CASSRGTFATNEKLFF.

The chain carries TRBV7-9 and TRBJ2-6, with a possible D match to TRBD1 (5 bases). The germline CDR1 and CDR2 sequences are SEHNR and FQNEAQ (reference sequence). This CDR3 has 15 residues. The V end lost 4 bases, the J end lost 2 bases, and 9 bases lay between the germline ends. The CDR3 sequence: CASSSGQPGANVLTF. CDR3 bases: TGTGCCAGCAGCTCCGGACAACCTGGGGCCAACGTCCTGACTTTC. Full variable domain (missing parts from reference TRBV7-9 and TRBJ2-6): DTGVSQNPRHKITKRGQNVTFRCDPISEHNRLYWYRQTLGQGPEFLTYFQNEAQLEKSRLLSDRFSAERPKGSFSTLEIQRTEQGDSAMYLCASSSGQPGANVLTFGAGSRLTVL.

V usage is TRBV19 and J usage is TRBJ2-6, with a tentative D call TRBD1 (5 bases). The V gene's germline CDR1 is LNHDA and CDR2 SQIVND (reference sequence). This CDR3 spans 16 amino acids. Between the trimmed V and J ends, which lost 4 bases and 4 bases, there was a span of 14 bases. The CDR3 sequence: CASSTTGVWGANVLTF. CDR3 DNA sequence: TGTGCCAGTAGTACAACAGGAGTTTGGGGGGCCAACGTCCTGACTTTC.

The chain recombines TRBV30 with TRBJ2-7, with unresolved D. Germline-derived CDR1 and CDR2 are GTSNPN and SVGIG (reference sequence). V was pared by 2 bases and J by 1 base, with 6 bases between. This CDR3 has 12 residues. The CDR3 region is CAWSLFSYEQYF. CDR3 in DNA: TGTGCCTGGAGTCTCTTTTCCTACGAGCAGTACTTC. The full variable domain, rest sourced from reference TRBV30 and TRBJ2-7, is SQTIHQWPATLVQPVGSPLSLECTVEGTSNPNLYWYRQAAGRGLQLLFYSVGIGQISSEVPQNLSASRPQDRQFILSSKKLLLSDSGFYLCAWSLFSYEQYFGPGTRLTVT.

The rearrangement joins TRBV4-3 to TRBJ1-6, with D perhaps TRBD1 (5 bases). This CDR3 is 16 amino acids long. From germline, CDR1 is LGHNA and CDR2 YSLEER. Trimming pared 3 bases from V and 2 bases from J, leaving 11 bases between. Here the CDR3 reads CASSQKRQTYNSPLHF. DNA of the CDR3: TGCGCCAGCAGCCAGAAAAGACAGACCTATAATTCACCCCTCCACTTT.

The gene calls are TRBV5-6 and TRBJ1-3; 7 positions agree with TRBD1. This CDR3 is built from 15 residues. CDR1 is SGHDT, CDR2 YYEEEE, per germline. V was pared by 6 bases and J by 2 bases, with 8 bases of the junction left unmatched. This chain's CDR3 is CASIKQGLPGNTIYF. The DNA for the CDR3 is TGTGCCAGCATCAAACAGGGGCTGCCTGGAAACACCATATATTTT.

This clone has just one count. The chain carries TRBV7-3 and TRBJ1-6; D is perhaps TRBD1 (5 bases). This CDR3 is built from 15 residues. The germline V gene has CDR1 SGHTA and CDR2 FQGTGA. Trimming removed 2 bases at V and 7 bases at J, with 12 bases between. The CDR3 bases are TGTGCCAGCAGCTTACGGAGCCAGGGAAATTCACCCCTCCACTTT. As protein: CASSLRSQGNSPLHF.